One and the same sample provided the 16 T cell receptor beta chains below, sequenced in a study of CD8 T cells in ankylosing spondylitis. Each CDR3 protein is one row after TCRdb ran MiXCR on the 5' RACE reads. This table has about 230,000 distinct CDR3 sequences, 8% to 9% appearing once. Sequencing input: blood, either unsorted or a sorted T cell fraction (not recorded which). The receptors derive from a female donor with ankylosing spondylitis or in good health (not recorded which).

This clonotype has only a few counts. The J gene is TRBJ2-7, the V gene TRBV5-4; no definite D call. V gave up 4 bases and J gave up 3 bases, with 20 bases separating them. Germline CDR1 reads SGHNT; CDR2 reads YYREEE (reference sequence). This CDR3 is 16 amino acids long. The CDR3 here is CASSPTPRDPNYEQYF. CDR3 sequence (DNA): TGTGCCAGCAGCCCGACCCCCAGAGACCCAAACTACGAGCAGTACTTC.

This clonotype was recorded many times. The CDR3 loop reads CASSSGGRDHEQYF. The DNA for the CDR3 is TGCGCCAGCAGCAGCGGAGGGAGGGACCACGAGCAGTACTTC. This chain links TRBV5-1 with TRBJ2-7, with 7 nucleotides matching TRBD2. Trimming removed 4 bases from V and 5 bases from J; junction bases left unmatched: 9. Germline V CDR1 and CDR2: SGHRS, YFSETQ. The CDR3 sequence is 14 residues long.

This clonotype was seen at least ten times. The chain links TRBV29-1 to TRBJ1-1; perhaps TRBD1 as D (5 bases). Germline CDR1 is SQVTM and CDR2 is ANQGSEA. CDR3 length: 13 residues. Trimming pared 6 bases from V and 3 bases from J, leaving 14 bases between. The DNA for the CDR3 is TGCAGCGTGAGGGACGGGGGAGACACTGAAGCTTTCTTT. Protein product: CSVRDGGDTEAFF.

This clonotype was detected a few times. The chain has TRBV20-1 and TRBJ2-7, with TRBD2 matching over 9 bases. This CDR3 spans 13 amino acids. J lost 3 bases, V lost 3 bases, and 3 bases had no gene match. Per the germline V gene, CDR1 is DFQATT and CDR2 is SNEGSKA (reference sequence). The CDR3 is CSARTSGYYEQYF. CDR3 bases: TGCAGTGCTAGGACTAGCGGTTACTACGAGCAGTACTTC.

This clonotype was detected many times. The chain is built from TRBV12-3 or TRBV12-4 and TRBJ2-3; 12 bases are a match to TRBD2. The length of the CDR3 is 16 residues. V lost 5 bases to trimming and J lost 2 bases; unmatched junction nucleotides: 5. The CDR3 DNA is TGTGCCAGCAGTGCTAGCGGGAGGGCCCTCACAGATACGCAGTATTTT. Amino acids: CASSASGRALTDTQYF.

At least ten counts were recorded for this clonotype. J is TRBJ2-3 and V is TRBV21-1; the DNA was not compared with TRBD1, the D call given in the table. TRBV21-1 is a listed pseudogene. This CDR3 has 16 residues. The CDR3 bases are TGTGCCAGCAGCACCACCCAGGGGGCCTTGGGAGATACGCAGTATTTT. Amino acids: CASSTTQGALGDTQYF.

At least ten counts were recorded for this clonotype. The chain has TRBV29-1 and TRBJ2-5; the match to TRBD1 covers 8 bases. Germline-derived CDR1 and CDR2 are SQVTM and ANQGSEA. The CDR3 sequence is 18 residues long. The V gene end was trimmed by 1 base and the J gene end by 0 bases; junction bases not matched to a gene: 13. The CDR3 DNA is TGCAGCGTTGAAGGGGAGATCGATACAGGGGGGTACCAAGAGACCCAGTACTTC. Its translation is CSVEGEIDTGGYQETQYF.

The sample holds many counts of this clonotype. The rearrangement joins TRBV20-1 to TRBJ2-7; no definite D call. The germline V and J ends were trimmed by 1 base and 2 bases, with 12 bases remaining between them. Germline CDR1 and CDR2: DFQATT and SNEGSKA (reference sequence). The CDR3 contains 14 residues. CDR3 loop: CSARVPGLTYEQYF. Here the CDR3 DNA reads TGCAGTGCTAGAGTCCCTGGTCTTACCTACGAGCAGTACTTC.

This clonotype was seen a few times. The CDR3 nucleotides are TGTGCCAGCAGCCTATCCGGGACTAGCGGGAAATACTCGGGGGAGCAGTACTTC. Translation gives CASSLSGTSGKYSGEQYF. This chain connects TRBV11-1 to TRBJ2-7; 13 positions match TRBD2. V was pared by 5 bases and J by 7 bases, with 17 bases of the junction left unmatched. CDR3 length: 18 amino acids. Germline assignment: CDR1 SGHAT and CDR2 FQDESV (reference sequence).

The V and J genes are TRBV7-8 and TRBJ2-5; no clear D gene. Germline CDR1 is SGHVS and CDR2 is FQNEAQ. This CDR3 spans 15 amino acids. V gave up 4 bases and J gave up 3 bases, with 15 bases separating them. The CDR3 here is CASSSIVYTEETQYF. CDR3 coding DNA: TGTGCCAGCAGCTCAATAGTGTACACCGAAGAGACCCAGTACTTC.

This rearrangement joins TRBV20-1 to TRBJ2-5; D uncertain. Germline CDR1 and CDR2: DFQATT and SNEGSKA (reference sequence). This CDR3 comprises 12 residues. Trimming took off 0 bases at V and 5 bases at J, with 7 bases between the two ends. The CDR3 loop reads CSAREGYETQYF. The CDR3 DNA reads TGCAGTGCTAGAGAAGGTTACGAGACCCAGTACTTC.

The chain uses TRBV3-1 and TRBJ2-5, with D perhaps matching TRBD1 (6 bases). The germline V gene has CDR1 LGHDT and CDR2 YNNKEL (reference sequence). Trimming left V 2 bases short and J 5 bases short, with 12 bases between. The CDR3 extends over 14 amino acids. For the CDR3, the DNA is TGTGCCAGCAGCCAAATAACAGGGTATGAGACCCAGTACTTC. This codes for CASSQITGYETQYF.

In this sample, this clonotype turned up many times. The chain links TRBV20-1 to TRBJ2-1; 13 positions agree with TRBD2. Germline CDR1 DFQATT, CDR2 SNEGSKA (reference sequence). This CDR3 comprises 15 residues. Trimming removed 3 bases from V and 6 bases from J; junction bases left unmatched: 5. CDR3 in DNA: TGCAGTGCTAGCCCAGGACTAGCGGGGGCCAATGAGCAGTTCTTC. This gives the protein CSASPGLAGANEQFF.

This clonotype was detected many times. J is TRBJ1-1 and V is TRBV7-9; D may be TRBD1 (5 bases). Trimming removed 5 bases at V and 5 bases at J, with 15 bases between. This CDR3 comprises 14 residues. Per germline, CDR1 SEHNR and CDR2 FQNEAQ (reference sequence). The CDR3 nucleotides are TGTGCCAGCAGCAAAAGAATGGGGGGAACTGAAGCTTTCTTT. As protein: CASSKRMGGTEAFF.

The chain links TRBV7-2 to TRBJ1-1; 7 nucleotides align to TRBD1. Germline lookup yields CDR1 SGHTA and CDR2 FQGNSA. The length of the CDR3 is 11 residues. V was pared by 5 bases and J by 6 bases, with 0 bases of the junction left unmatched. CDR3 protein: CASSGTAEAFF. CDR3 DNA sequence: TGTGCCAGCAGCGGGACAGCTGAAGCTTTCTTT.

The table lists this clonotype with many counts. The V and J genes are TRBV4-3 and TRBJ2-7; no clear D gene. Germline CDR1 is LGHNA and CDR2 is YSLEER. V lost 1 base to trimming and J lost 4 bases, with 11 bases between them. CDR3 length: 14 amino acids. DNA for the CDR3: TGCGCCAGCAGCCAAGCAACATTTGGGTACGAGCAGTACTTC. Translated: CASSQATFGYEQYF.